The 22 T cell receptor beta chains given below trace back to one sample, sequenced in a study of vaccination and CD4 T cells after COVID-19. Sequence data for DNA of cultured CD4+ T cells were generated by the Oncomine TCR Beta short-read assay. TCRdb itself ran the PCR reads through MiXCR, one entry per CDR3 protein. The data show more than 10,000 distinct CDR3 sequences, with roughly half seen just once and roughly a sixth held by the top ten. As to treatment: roughly 10-day PBMC culture with coronavirus spike peptide pools or control peptides (ViraFEST assay). These receptors have no known antigen. The sequenced sample was cultured CD4+ T cells from blood, obtained after SARS-CoV-2 vaccination. The receptors stem from a human donor with COVID-19.

The chain combines TRBV6-1 with TRBJ1-2; TRBD1 aligns across 7 bases. Germline CDR1 and CDR2: MNHNS and SASEGT. With V trimmed by 6 bases and J by 4 bases, 5 bases remained unmatched. The CDR3 extends over 13 amino acids. This CDR3 is CASRRTGIYGYTF. CDR3 nucleotides: TGTGCCAGCAGGAGGACAGGAATCTATGGCTACACCTTC.

This clonotype was picked up a small number of times. The V call is TRBV20-1, the J call TRBJ1-1; D is possibly TRBD1 (6 bases). The germline V gene encodes CDR1 DFQATT and CDR2 SNEGSKA (reference sequence). The CDR3 runs 12 residues. The CDR3 region is CILGTTNTEAFF. The CDR3 DNA reads TGCATTCTCGGGACAACGAACACTGAAGCTTTCTTT.

This clonotype has more than one count but fewer than ten. The rearrangement links TRBV2 to TRBJ1-1; D uncertain. The CDR3 spans 12 residues. Germline CDR1 and CDR2: SNHLY and FYNNEI. Trimming left V 3 bases short and J 4 bases short, with 6 bases between. The CDR3 coding sequence is TGTGCCAGCAGTGACCCTCTCACTGAAGCTTTCTTT. Translating it yields CASSDPLTEAFF.

The chain uses TRBV5-5 and TRBJ2-3, with D perhaps TRBD2 (7 bases). V was clipped by 4 bases and J by 2 bases, with 11 bases between them. This CDR3 has 14 amino acids. CDR1 and CDR2 (germline): SGHKS, YYEKEE (reference sequence). The CDR3 DNA is TGTGCCAGCAGCAGGGGGGGAGACACAGATACGCAGTATTTT. Its protein product is CASSRGGDTDTQYF. Using reference TRBV5-5 and TRBJ2-3 for the parts outside the CDR3, the full variable domain is DAGVTQSPTHLIKTRGQQVTLRCSPISGHKSVSWYQQVLGQGPQFIFQYYEKEERGRGNFPDRFSARQFPNYSSELNVNALLLGDSALYLCASSRGGDTDTQYFGPGTRLTVL.

The chain carries TRBV6-1 and TRBJ2-7; weak D call: TRBD2 (6 bases). Trimming cost V 8 bases and J 1 base, with 12 bases left between them. Germline V gene data show CDR1 as MNHNS and CDR2 as SASEGT. CDR3 length: 13 residues. CDR3 sequence reads: CASGAEGSYEQYF. The CDR3 nucleotides read TGTGCCAGCGGGGCGGAGGGGTCCTACGAGCAGTACTTC.

This clonotype was picked up a small number of times. The rearrangement links TRBV20-1 to TRBJ2-2, with D possibly matching TRBD1 (7 bases). Germline V gene data show CDR1 as DFQATT and CDR2 as SNEGSKA (reference sequence). V shed 2 bases and J shed 5 bases, with 12 bases lying between them. The CDR3 is made up of 14 amino acids. As DNA, the CDR3 is TGCAGTGCTAGAAGACAGGGAGGAACCGGGGAGCTGTTTTTT. Protein: CSARRQGGTGELFF.

The chain links TRBV6-2 or TRBV6-3 to TRBJ1-5; D is possibly TRBD1 (6 bases). V was shortened by 1 base and J by 3 bases, with 13 bases between the two germline ends. Germline assignment: CDR1 MNHEY and CDR2 SVGEGT. The CDR3 is 16 residues long. The CDR3 DNA sequence: TGTGCCAGCAGTTACTTTGGCAGGGGATTCAATCAGCCCCAGCATTTT. The encoded protein is CASSYFGRGFNQPQHF.

The V gene is TRBV7-3, the J gene TRBJ2-5, with D uncertain. There are 16 residues in the CDR3. The germline V gene encodes CDR1 SGHTA and CDR2 FQGTGA. V lost 0 bases and J lost 1, with 12 bases in between. For the CDR3, the DNA is TGTGCCAGCAGCTTAACGTCCGGCAGTACCCAAGAGACCCAGTACTTC. Amino acids: CASSLTSGSTQETQYF.

The chain couples TRBV30 to TRBJ1-6, with D perhaps matching TRBD1 (5 bases). Germline values: CDR1 GTSNPN, CDR2 SVGIG (reference sequence). V dropped 3 bases and J dropped 10 bases, with 16 bases sitting between them. This CDR3 spans 14 amino acids. The CDR3 spells CAWRRRVGESPLHF. The CDR3 DNA follows: TGTGCCTGGAGGCGCAGGGTAGGAGAGTCACCCCTCCACTTT.

The V call is TRBV11-3, the J call TRBJ2-1; 7 bases agree with TRBD1. CDR1 SGHNT and CDR2 YENEEA come from the germline V gene. The length of the CDR3 is 16 residues. The V and J ends lost 6 bases and 3 bases, in that order; junction bases with no gene match: 11. CDR3 nucleotides: TGTGCCAGCAGTCTAACCGGGACAGTAATCTACAATGAGCAGTTCTTC. Protein product: CASSLTGTVIYNEQFF.

This clonotype appeared a few times. V is TRBV20-1 and J is TRBJ2-7, with 7 positions matching TRBD2. Trimming took 0 bases from V and 1 from J; bases not matched to a gene: 9. The CDR3 is 16 residues long. Germline CDR1 is DFQATT and CDR2 is SNEGSKA (reference sequence). The CDR3 DNA sequence: TGCAGTGCTAGAGATCCACCTAGCGGCGCGTCCTACGAGCAGTACTTC. It is translated as CSARDPPSGASYEQYF.

This chain links TRBV25-1 with TRBJ2-7, with 8 bases matching TRBD1. V dropped 4 bases and J dropped 2; count of bases not matched to a gene: 4. The CDR3 has 14 residues. In germline, CDR1 is MGHDK, CDR2 SYGVNS. CDR3 sequence reads: CASSAGTGPYEQYF. The CDR3 DNA reads as TGTGCCAGCAGTGCCGGGACAGGACCCTACGAGCAGTACTTC.

This clonotype was seen a handful of times. V usage is TRBV20-1 and J usage is TRBJ2-7; D might be TRBD1 (6 bases). Germline lookup yields CDR1 DFQATT and CDR2 SNEGSKA (reference sequence). CDR3 size: 12 residues. V was pared by 6 bases and J by 5 bases, with 14 bases between. In DNA form, the CDR3 reads TGCAGTGCCAGACCGAGGGGGAACGAGCAGTACTTC. Protein product: CSARPRGNEQYF.

The chain employs TRBV5-6 and TRBJ1-2, with a possible D match to TRBD1 (6 bases). Trimming removed 2 bases at V and 4 bases at J, with 15 bases between. CDR1 is SGHDT and CDR2 is YYEEEE in the germline V gene. The CDR3 has 15 amino acids. The CDR3 DNA sequence: TGTGCCAGCAGCTTCGCAGGCCGGGGGCCCTATGGCTACACCTTC. Amino acids: CASSFAGRGPYGYTF.

The genes are TRBV11-3 and TRBJ2-7, with D maybe TRBD1 (5 bases). This CDR3 is 13 amino acids long. Germline CDR1 SGHNT, CDR2 YENEEA. Trimming left V 7 bases short and J 3 bases short, with 13 bases between. The CDR3 here is CASTSRRDYEQYF. The CDR3 DNA is TGTGCCAGCACCTCACGCAGGGACTACGAGCAGTACTTC.

V usage is TRBV24-1 and J usage is TRBJ2-5; TRBD2 aligns across 16 bases. The V gene end was trimmed by 0 bases and the J gene end by 5 bases; junction bases not matched to a gene: 14. The CDR3 is 21 residues long. Germline V lookup: CDR1 KGHDR, CDR2 SFDVKD. The CDR3 region is CATSDLNRQGTSGGARETQYF. CDR3 nucleotides: TGTGCCACCAGTGATTTGAACCGGCAAGGGACTAGCGGGGGGGCCAGGGAGACCCAGTACTTC.

This clonotype was seen more than once but under ten times. CDR3: CATSDSGTGFSGYTF. In DNA, the CDR3 is TGTGCCACCAGTGATTCCGGGACAGGGTTTAGTGGCTACACCTTC. The V gene is TRBV24-1, the J gene TRBJ1-2, with 9 bases that match TRBD1. Losses at the gene ends were 2 bases for V and 7 bases for J; bases not matched to a gene: 7. The CDR3 runs 15 residues. The germline gives CDR1 KGHDR, CDR2 SFDVKD.

The chain is built from TRBV6-1 and TRBJ1-5; 12 bases are shared with TRBD1. Germline CDR1 and CDR2: MNHNS and SASEGT. The V gene end was trimmed by 5 bases and the J gene end by 2 bases; junction bases not matched to a gene: 10. CDR3 length equals 18 residues. DNA of the CDR3: TGTGCCAGCAGTACCGGGACAGGGGGCTTGGGGGGCAATCAGCCCCAGCATTTT. Encoded protein: CASSTGTGGLGGNQPQHF.

This chain uses TRBV20-1 with TRBJ2-4; perhaps D is TRBD1 or TRBD2 (6 bases each). CDR1 is DFQATT and CDR2 is SNEGSKA in the germline V gene (reference sequence). Trimming stripped 3 bases from V and 7 bases from J, with 16 bases between. The CDR3 extends over 14 amino acids. CDR3 region: CSARGDRRGNIQYF. Here the CDR3 DNA reads TGCAGTGCTAGGGGAGACAGGAGGGGGAACATTCAGTACTTC.

This sequence joins TRBV27 and TRBJ1-5; D remains ambiguous. The V end was cut by 5 bases, the J end by 5 bases, with 7 bases between. The V gene's germline CDR1 is MNHEY and CDR2 SMNVEV (reference sequence). CDR3 length: 12 residues. The CDR3 reads CASSPTDQPQHF. DNA for the CDR3: TGTGCCAGCAGTCCGACCGATCAGCCCCAGCATTTT.

By share of the sample, this clonotype is medium-sized. V usage is TRBV15 and J usage is TRBJ1-5, with 9 nucleotides matching TRBD1. The CDR3 totals 14 residues. Looked up from germline, CDR1 is LNHNV and CDR2 is YYDKDF (reference sequence). V lost 5 bases to trimming and J lost 7 bases; unmatched junction nucleotides: 6. The CDR3 DNA reads TGTGCCACCAGCCCGGACAGGGGATACCAGCCCCAGCATTTT. Translating it yields CATSPDRGYQPQHF.

This chain links TRBV6-5 with TRBJ1-2; 7 positions agree with TRBD1. J lost 8 bases, V lost 4 bases, and 13 bases had no gene match. Germline V CDR1 and CDR2: MNHEY, SVGAGI. The CDR3 is 15 amino acids. The CDR3 DNA reads as TGTGCCAGCAGTTCCGCGACAGGGCCCAGCTGGGGCTACACCTTC. Translated, it gives CASSSATGPSWGYTF.